This T cell receptor (beta chain) was retrieved from a study of blood T cells in healthy people across ages (dated by TCRdb to 2013 to 2016). Describing the broader study: In model experiments, template switching captured roughly one uniquely barcoded TCR beta cDNA molecule for every two T cells. The study measured age-related changes in TCR beta repertoire diversity using deep sequencing normalized with unique cDNA molecular identifiers. The donors were divided into four age groups: young (average approximately 15 years), middle-aged (over 35), aged (about 60) and long-lived (82). The study analyzed two additional independent replicas of 1 million unique cDNA reads from the same blood draw for two donors, one aged 18 to 29 and one aged 80 or older.

Only a few counts were recorded for this clonotype. Its specific antigen is unknown. No base quality information exists; no much larger clone differs at one position. Library construction relied on 5' RACE. Sequenced on an Illumina HiSeq 2500. A second PCR of roughly 7 to 11 cycles was performed with a sample-barcoded 5' primer and a J-beta primer mix. A template-switch 5' adaptor carrying 12 random nucleotides introduced a unique molecular identifier onto each TCR beta cDNA molecule. Each sample yielded at least 2.5 million CDR3-containing paired-end reads. The Mint cDNA synthesis kit, primed by a TRBC-specific oligonucleotide, was used to synthesize first-strand cDNA from all RNA. Following uracil-DNA glycosylase treatment, a first 18-cycle PCR with universal primers M1SS and BC2_uni_R was performed on all cDNA. The study's own analysis went as follows. For normalization, 1 million high-quality reads were randomly selected from each sample, with every read carrying a distinct molecular identifier. Reads sharing molecular identifiers were discarded rather than binned into consensus sequences. CDR3 identification, clonotype clustering and error correction used MiTCR with a Q25 quality threshold and the strictest error-elimination algorithm. Lower-bound total TCR beta diversity was estimated with a nonparametric unseen species model using Euler transformation. In-frame beta chains were kept once TCRdb had trimmed the public reads at Q25 with fastp and called clones with MiXCR. Duplicate CDR3 protein sequences are folded into a single record with the most common DNA and genes. Clone size and V and J calls follow TCRdb, not the original study. This sample is represented by more than 600,000 distinct CDR3 sequences; 25% of them were singletons. The top ten hold more than 8% of the sample.

The V end gives up 5 bases and the J end 7 bases, leaving 11 bases in the junction not matched to a gene. Spanning cysteine to phenylalanine, the CDR3 consists of 16 amino acids. Kept here is only the CDR3 DNA, which spans 48 bases and is read in frame from base 1. CDR1 is given as SEHNR and CDR2 as FQNEAQ, both from the germline V gene (reference sequence). The donors were 40 or so Caucasian individuals from Russia, aged roughly 6 to 100 years, who were systemically healthy. Around 10 milliliters of peripheral blood were collected from each donor into EDTA-treated Vacutainer tubes. PBMCs were isolated by Ficoll-Paque density-gradient centrifugation, with at least 7 million obtained per sample. Trizol reagent was used to extract total RNA from PBMCs, with at least 5.5 micrograms per sample. For every donor, an aliquot of PBMCs went through flow cytometry to measure the percentages of naive CD45RAhigh/CD27high T cells.

The paper as a whole reports these results and caveats: Conclusive comparison of naive and antigen-experienced compartments was prevented by the profiling of bulk unsorted PBMCs. Because donor CMV infection status was unknown, age-related changes in expanded clonotypes were potentially confounded. As age increased, observed TCR beta diversity per million T cells dropped in a roughly linear way, and a significant reduction was already evident by age around 41. Estimates of total diversity based on one million sequenced T cells were considered lower bounds and underestimates. Compared with the aged group, the long-lived group had more naive CD4+ T cells, fewer expanded clones and increased TCR diversity, suggesting age selection. There was a strong correlation between observed TCR beta diversity and the percentage of naive T cells measured by flow cytometry.

The sample was also reused in another study, on T cells of mothers and their children. From the second report: Nine systemically healthy Caucasian individuals, comprising three mothers and their six children, were included as donors. cDNA synthesis consumed the entire amount of extracted RNA, loaded at around 1.5 ug RNA in each 15 ul reaction. In the second PCR, the M1S primer added sample barcodes and 2-4 random nucleotides. Each mother yielded over 8.5 million TCR beta CDR3 reads and each child roughly 3.1 million reads. In both related and unrelated pairs, thymic selection shapes the output of TCR recombination in a similar way, with inherited differences having only a minor effect. Normalized repertoire overlap was always found to be slightly, but never significantly, higher in related mother-child pairs than in unrelated mother-child pairs. Persistent microchimeric T cell clones were not detected, at a sensitivity of 85 to 100 clones per million clonotypes. To look for features that set related mother-child pairs apart from unrelated individuals, the researchers ran deep NGS to compare the TCR beta repertoires of mothers and children. The mean age was approximately 41 +/- 4 years for the mothers and around 10 +/- 4 years for the children. Libraries were sequenced on Illumina HiSeq 2000 with 100+100 nt paired-end reads after adapter ligation with NEBNext reagents. To prevent cross-contamination, the mother and child libraries were prepared one month apart and sequenced in separate runs. Each donor had between roughly 450,000 and 2,300,000 distinct TCR beta clonotypes identified. Naive TCR beta clonotypes were estimated from low-frequency clonotypes matched to each donor's FACS-determined naive share, without sorting.

The source is a boy between 10 and 17 years old in good health. The rearrangement combines TRBV7-9 with TRBJ2-1, with 10 junctional bases fitting TRBD2. Sequencing input: blood. In nucleotide form, the sequence is TGTGCCAGCAGCCAACTACTAGCGGGGCCTCGGAATGAGCAGTTCTTC. Its amino acids are CASSQLLAGPRNEQFF.